This TCR beta chain emerged from a study of post-analysis software for immune sequencing data. Background on the study: Recorded subtypes: relapsing-remitting, secondary progressive, progressive-relapsing; some patients unannotated. Study outcomes and limitations: Compared with controls, patients showed significantly lower normalized Chao1 diversity. Comparison of patients with controls showed about 5 TRBV segments more frequent in patients, TRBV5-6, TRBV5-1 and TRBV20-1 among them. Samples sharing a preparation batch grouped tightly together when assessed by F measure.

V shed 6 bases and J 6 bases; nucleotides not matched to a gene: 12. This CDR3 has 15 residues. Included in the TCR beta cDNA libraries were unique molecular identifiers. Between about 1 and 11 million T cells gave rise to roughly 0.5 million cDNA molecules. TCRdb recomputed calls from the PCR reads with MiXCR, one row per CDR3 protein. The table shows about 190,000 distinct CDR3 sequences, with 29% occurring only once. Many counts were recorded for this clonotype. Antigen: not known. This receptor was taken from a girl aged 2 to 17 with multiple sclerosis. V gene TRBV12-3 or TRBV12-4 combines with J gene TRBJ2-7; 9 bases fit TRBD1. Sequenced: blood. The CDR3 loop reads CASSWGGTGLSEQYF. The CDR3 DNA reads as TGTGCCAGCAGCTGGGGGGGGACAGGGTTAAGCGAGCAGTACTTC.